This is a list of T cell receptor beta chains from one sample in a study of cytomegalovirus exposure and HLA in healthy donors. Using immunoSEQ multiplex PCR, the repertoire was profiled, and TCRdb retains in-frame clones only, with some absent. This sample yields approximately 140,000 clones, of which under 75% are seen a single time; 7% to 8.5% belongs to the top ten. The sequenced material came from PBMCs. Receptors were obtained from a woman aged 60 to 75 in good health and CMV-seropositive. CDR3s include the opening cysteine and the closing phenylalanine or tryptophan. Each record gives: clone size, D gene, V gene, J gene, CDR3 protein, CDR3 DNA. D genes are given only for firm matches. Some rows have no size entry. The others give once, few or many, or a class for an expanded clone.

>-|-|TRBV5-1|TRBJ1-2
CASRAQTQVYGYTF
TGCGCCAGCAGGGCACAGACCCAAGTGTATGGCTACACCTTC
>-|TRBD1|TRBV7-8|TRBJ2-1
CASSPSTEGAIYNEQFF
TGTGCCAGCAGCCCTAGCACAGAGGGGGCCATCTACAATGAGCAGTTCTTC
>-|TRBD2|TRBV2|TRBJ2-4
CASTSGRAEAKNIQYF
TGTGCCAGCACTAGCGGGAGGGCCGAAGCCAAAAACATTCAGTACTTC
>-|TRBD1|TRBV5-1|TRBJ2-7
CASSSDRAYEQYF
TGCGCCAGCAGCTCAGACAGGGCCTACGAGCAGTACTTC
>-|-|TRBV28|TRBJ2-7
CASSLHSLGVEQYF
TGTGCCAGCAGTTTACACAGCCTCGGGGTCGAGCAGTACTTC
>-|TRBD1|TRBV7-3|TRBJ1-1
CASSLGTGRGEAFF
TGTGCCAGCAGCTTAGGGACAGGGCGGGGTGAAGCTTTCTTT
>-|TRBD1|TRBV4-3|TRBJ1-2
CASSRDRGMHYGYTF
TGCGCCAGCAGCCGAGACAGGGGAATGCACTATGGCTACACCTTC
>-|-|TRBV4-3|TRBJ1-5
CASSQGGRQQPQHF
TGCGCCAGCAGCCAAGGAGGGAGGCAGCAGCCCCAGCATTTT
>-|TRBD1|TRBV5-1|TRBJ1-1
CASSSQGAGVSAEAFF
TGCGCCAGCAGCTCCCAGGGGGCGGGGGTATCGGCTGAAGCTTTCTTT
>once|TRBD1|TRBV4-3|TRBJ2-1
CASSQGQGALYNEQFF
TGCGCCAGCAGCCAGGGACAGGGGGCGTTATACAATGAGCAGTTCTTC
>few|-|TRBV5-1|TRBJ2-7
CASSLGGLTYEQYF
TGCGCCAGCAGCTTGGGGGGACTTACCTACGAGCAGTACTTC
>once|TRBD1|TRBV7-8|TRBJ1-2
CASSLAVGAGGYYGYTF
TGTGCCAGCAGCTTAGCGGTGGGGGCAGGGGGCTACTATGGCTACACCTTC
>-|TRBD1|TRBV5-5|TRBJ1-5
CASSSGTGTPQHF
TGTGCCAGCAGCTCCGGGACAGGGACGCCCCAGCATTTT
>-|TRBD2|TRBV9|TRBJ2-3
CASSGLAGPGGGGDTQYF
TGTGCCAGCAGCGGACTAGCTGGGCCCGGGGGTGGAGGGGATACGCAGTATTTT
>once|-|TRBV27|TRBJ1-5
CASSPTYGQPQHF
TGTGCCAGCAGTCCCACTTACGGGCAGCCCCAGCATTTT
>-|TRBD1|TRBV19|TRBJ1-2
CASSFGTGIYGYTF
TGTGCCAGTAGTTTCGGGACAGGCATCTATGGCTACACCTTC
>-|TRBD1|TRBV6-5|TRBJ1-2
CASSYSGQLYGYTF
TGTGCCAGCAGTTACTCGGGACAGCTCTATGGCTACACCTTC
>-|TRBD1|TRBV9|TRBJ2-1
CASNPQGARSYNEQFF
TGTGCCAGCAATCCACAGGGGGCCCGCTCCTACAATGAGCAGTTCTTC
>-|TRBD1|TRBV7-3|TRBJ2-3
CASRSGTGTVSTDTQYF
TGTGCCAGCAGGTCCGGGACAGGAACCGTAAGCACAGATACGCAGTATTTT
>-|TRBD1|TRBV6-6|TRBJ1-5
CASSYPQGDMGQPQHF
TGTGCCAGCAGTTACCCACAGGGGGATATGGGACAGCCCCAGCATTTT
>-|-|TRBV27|TRBJ2-5
CASRTYSVREETQYF
TGTGCCAGCAGGACCTATAGCGTACGGGAAGAGACCCAGTACTTC
>-|-|TRBV7-2|TRBJ1-6
CATSETNYNSPLHF
TGTGCCACCAGTGAGACAAACTATAATTCACCCCTCCACTTT
>-|-|TRBV2|TRBJ2-1
CASTAGMTYNEQFF
TGTGCCAGCACCGCGGGGATGACCTACAATGAGCAGTTCTTC
>-|TRBD2|TRBV10-3|TRBJ2-6
CAISESSGRASGANVLTF
TGTGCCATCAGTGAGTCTAGCGGGAGGGCCTCTGGGGCCAACGTCCTGACTTTC
>-|-|TRBV5-1|TRBJ2-3
CASSHRGIQDTQYF
TGCGCCAGCAGCCACCGGGGTATACAAGATACGCAGTATTTT
>few|-|TRBV5-6|TRBJ2-5
CASSLRGLQETQYF
TGTGCCAGCAGCCTACGCGGGCTCCAAGAGACCCAGTACTTC
>-|-|TRBV11-2|TRBJ1-3
CASSLGYGGDTIYF
TGTGCCAGCAGCTTAGGTTATGGCGGAGACACCATATATTTT
>-|TRBD2|TRBV7-9|TRBJ2-5
CASLGSIGLAGTETQYF
TGTGCCAGCCTGGGTTCTATCGGCCTAGCGGGAACCGAGACCCAGTACTTC
>-|TRBD2|TRBV5-1|TRBJ2-3
CASSSSGNTDTQYF
TGCGCCAGCAGCTCTAGCGGAAACACAGATACGCAGTATTTT
>once|-|TRBV5-1|TRBJ2-7
CASSLVGSGYYEQYF
TGCGCCAGCAGCTTGGTGGGAAGCGGATACTACGAGCAGTACTTC
>-|TRBD1|TRBV6-5|TRBJ2-3
CASSYYEQGAQYF
TGTGCCAGCAGTTATTACGAACAGGGGGCGCAGTATTTT
>few|TRBD1|TRBV5-6|TRBJ1-1
CASRMTGARTEAFF
TGTGCCAGCAGAATGACAGGGGCGCGGACTGAAGCTTTCTTT
>-|-|TRBV15|TRBJ2-5
CATGRGRGFQETQYF
TGTGCCACCGGCAGAGGCCGGGGATTCCAAGAGACCCAGTACTTC
>-|-|TRBV9|TRBJ2-1
CASSVDPGHYNEQFF
TGTGCCAGCAGCGTAGATCCGGGACATTACAATGAGCAGTTCTTC
>once|TRBD1|TRBV7-2|TRBJ2-7
CASSSATGKAYEQYF
TGTGCCAGCAGCTCGGCGACAGGGAAAGCCTACGAGCAGTACTTC
>-|TRBD1|TRBV27|TRBJ1-2
CASSPRTGGYTF
TGTGCCAGCAGTCCTAGGACAGGGGGCTACACCTTC
>few|-|TRBV5-6|TRBJ2-4
CASSLRGSLAKNIQYF
TGTGCCAGCAGCTTGAGGGGGTCACTAGCCAAAAACATTCAGTACTTC
>-|-|TRBV6-1|TRBJ1-2
CASTPIRGGYTF
TGTGCCAGCACCCCCATCAGGGGTGGGTACACCTTC
>-|TRBD1|TRBV5-6|TRBJ1-1
CASSWDRVTEAFF
TGTGCCAGCAGCTGGGACAGGGTCACTGAAGCTTTCTTT
>-|-|TRBV7-8|TRBJ2-5
CASSLGQGGPETQYF
TGTGCCAGCAGCTTAGGTCAGGGAGGCCCAGAGACCCAGTACTTC
>-|-|TRBV5-1|TRBJ2-7
CASSALGGHEQYF
TGCGCCAGCAGCGCTCTGGGGGGGCACGAGCAGTACTTC
>-|TRBD2|TRBV4-1|TRBJ2-7
CASSQVLGLAGPLYEQYF
TGCGCCAGCAGCCAAGTCTTGGGACTAGCGGGTCCTTTATACGAGCAGTACTTC
>-|-|TRBV5-6|TRBJ2-5
CASSSKGLETQYF
TGTGCCAGCAGCAGTAAGGGGTTGGAGACCCAGTACTTC
>few|-|TRBV5-4|TRBJ2-2
CASSLDGRKTGELFF
TGTGCCAGCAGCTTGGACGGGAGAAAAACCGGGGAGCTGTTTTTT
>-|-|TRBV6-5|TRBJ1-2
CASSYSPESPYGYTF
TGTGCCAGCAGTTACTCTCCCGAGAGCCCGTATGGCTACACCTTC
>-|-|TRBV7-6|TRBJ1-1
CASSPNTGFTEAFF
TGTGCCAGCAGCCCGAATACAGGGTTCACTGAAGCTTTCTTT
>-|-|TRBV29-1|TRBJ2-5
CSVGAIQETQYF
TGCAGCGTTGGAGCCATCCAAGAGACCCAGTACTTC
>-|-|TRBV28|TRBJ1-3
CASHPGRGKNTIYF
TGTGCCAGCCACCCCGGGAGGGGGAAAAACACCATATATTTT
>once|TRBD1|TRBV12-5|TRBJ2-3
CASGPGGLRTDTQYF
TGTGCTAGTGGTCCAGGGGGCTTGAGGACAGATACGCAGTATTTT
>-|-|TRBV7-2|TRBJ2-1
CASSLGGGPGNEQFF
TGTGCCAGCAGCTTAGGTGGCGGGCCCGGCAATGAGCAGTTCTTC
>few|TRBD2|TRBV9|TRBJ2-7
CASSVGLAGDYEQYF
TGTGCCAGCAGCGTAGGGCTAGCGGGAGACTACGAGCAGTACTTC
>few|-|TRBV13|TRBJ2-2
CASSPLGSNTGELFF
TGTGCCAGCAGCCCCCTCGGGTCGAACACCGGGGAGCTGTTTTTT
>-|TRBD2|TRBV9|TRBJ2-1
CASSVTSGAGVYNEQFF
TGTGCCAGCAGCGTGACCTCCGGAGCGGGAGTCTACAATGAGCAGTTCTTC
>-|-|TRBV21-1|TRBJ2-4
CASSKSARSMIAEAKNIQYF
TGTGCCAGCAGCAAATCCGCGAGAAGTATGATAGCCGAGGCCAAAAACATTCAGTACTTC
>-|TRBD1|TRBV9|TRBJ1-2
CASSVGQGDYGYTF
TGTGCCAGCAGCGTAGGACAGGGTGACTATGGCTACACCTTC
>-|-|TRBV2|TRBJ2-3
CASSGQSSTDTQYF
TGTGCCAGCAGTGGACAGTCCAGCACAGATACGCAGTATTTT
>few|TRBD2|TRBV6-4|TRBJ2-1
CASSESPSSGALGQFF
TGTGCCAGCAGTGAATCCCCTTCTAGCGGGGCCTTAGGGCAGTTCTTC
>-|-|TRBV5-1|TRBJ1-1
CASSMDGQLNTEAFF
TGCGCCAGCAGCATGGATGGACAGCTGAACACTGAAGCTTTCTTT
>-|TRBD1|TRBV5-6|TRBJ1-2
CASSARDRGQYGYTF
TGTGCCAGCAGCGCACGGGACAGGGGGCAATATGGCTACACCTTC